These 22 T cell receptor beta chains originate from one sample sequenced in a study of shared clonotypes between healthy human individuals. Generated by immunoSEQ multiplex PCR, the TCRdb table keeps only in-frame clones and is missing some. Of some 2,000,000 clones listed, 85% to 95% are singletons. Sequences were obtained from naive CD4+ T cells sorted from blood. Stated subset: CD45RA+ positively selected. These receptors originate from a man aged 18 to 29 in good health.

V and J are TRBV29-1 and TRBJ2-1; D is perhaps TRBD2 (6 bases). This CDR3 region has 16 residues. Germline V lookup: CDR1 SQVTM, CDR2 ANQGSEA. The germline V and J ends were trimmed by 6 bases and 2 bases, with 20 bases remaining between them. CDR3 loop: CSVPNGAEGTYNEQFF. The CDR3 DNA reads TGCAGCGTGCCCAATGGGGCGGAGGGCACCTACAATGAGCAGTTCTTC.

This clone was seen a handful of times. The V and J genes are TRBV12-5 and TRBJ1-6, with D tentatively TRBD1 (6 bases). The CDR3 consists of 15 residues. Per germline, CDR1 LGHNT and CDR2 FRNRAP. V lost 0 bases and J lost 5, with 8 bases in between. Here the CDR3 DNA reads TGTGCTAGTGGTTTGGTACAGGGAGATAATTCACCCCTCCACTTT. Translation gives CASGLVQGDNSPLHF.

The CDR3 bases are TGCGCCAGCAGCTTGGGCGCTTCGGATAACACTGAAGCTTTCTTT. It encodes CASSLGASDNTEAFF. This chain links TRBV5-1 with TRBJ1-1; unclear D gene. Germline assignment: CDR1 SGHRS and CDR2 YFSETQ. Trimming removed 0 bases at V and 2 bases at J, with 11 bases between. This CDR3 has 15 amino acids.

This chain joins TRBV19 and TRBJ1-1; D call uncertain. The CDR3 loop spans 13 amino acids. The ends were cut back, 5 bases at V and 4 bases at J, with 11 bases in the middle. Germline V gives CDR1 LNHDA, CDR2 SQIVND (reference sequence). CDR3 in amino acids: CASSARGITEAFF. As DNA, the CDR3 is TGTGCCAGTAGTGCCCGGGGTATCACTGAAGCTTTCTTT.

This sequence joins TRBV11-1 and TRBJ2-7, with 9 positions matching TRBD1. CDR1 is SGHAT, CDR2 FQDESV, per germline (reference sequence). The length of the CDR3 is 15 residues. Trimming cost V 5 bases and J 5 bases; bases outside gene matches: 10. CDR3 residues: CASSRPGQGSHEQYF. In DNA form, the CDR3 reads TGTGCCAGCAGCCGGCCGGGACAGGGAAGCCACGAGCAGTACTTC.

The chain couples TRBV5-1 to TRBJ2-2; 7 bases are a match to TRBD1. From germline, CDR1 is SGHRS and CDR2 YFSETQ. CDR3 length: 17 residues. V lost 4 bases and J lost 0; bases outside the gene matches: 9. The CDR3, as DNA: TGCGCCAGCAGCGCACGACCGGGACAGACGAACACCGGGGAGCTGTTTTTT. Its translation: CASSARPGQTNTGELFF.

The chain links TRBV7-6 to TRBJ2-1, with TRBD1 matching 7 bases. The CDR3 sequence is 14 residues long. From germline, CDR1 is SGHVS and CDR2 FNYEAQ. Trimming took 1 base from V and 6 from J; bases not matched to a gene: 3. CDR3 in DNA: TGTGCCAGCAGCTTAGAGTGGGACAGCAATGAGCAGTTCTTC. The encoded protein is CASSLEWDSNEQFF.

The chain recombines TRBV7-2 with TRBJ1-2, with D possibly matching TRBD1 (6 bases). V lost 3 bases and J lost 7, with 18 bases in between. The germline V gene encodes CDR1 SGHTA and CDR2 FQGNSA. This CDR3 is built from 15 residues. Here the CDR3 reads CASSFPHDRTAGYTF. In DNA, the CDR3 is TGTGCCAGCAGCTTCCCCCACGACAGGACTGCTGGCTACACCTTC.

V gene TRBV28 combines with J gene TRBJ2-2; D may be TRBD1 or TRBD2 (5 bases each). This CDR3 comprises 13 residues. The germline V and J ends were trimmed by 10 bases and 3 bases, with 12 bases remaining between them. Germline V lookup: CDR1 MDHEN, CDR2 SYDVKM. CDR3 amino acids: CATSRDDTGELFF. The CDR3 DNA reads TGTGCCACCTCGAGGGACGACACCGGGGAGCTGTTTTTT.

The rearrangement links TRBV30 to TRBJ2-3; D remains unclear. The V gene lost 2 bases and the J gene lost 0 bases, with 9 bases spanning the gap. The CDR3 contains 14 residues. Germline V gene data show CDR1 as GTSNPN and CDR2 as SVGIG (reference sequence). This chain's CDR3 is CAWSQLPSTDTQYF. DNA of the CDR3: TGTGCCTGGAGTCAACTTCCGAGCACAGATACGCAGTATTTT.

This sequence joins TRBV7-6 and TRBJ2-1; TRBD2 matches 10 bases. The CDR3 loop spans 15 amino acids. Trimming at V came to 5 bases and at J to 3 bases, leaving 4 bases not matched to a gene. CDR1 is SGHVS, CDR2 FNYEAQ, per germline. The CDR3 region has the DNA TGTGCCAGCAGCCCAGCGGGAGGGATCTACAATGAGCAGTTCTTC. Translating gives CASSPAGGIYNEQFF.

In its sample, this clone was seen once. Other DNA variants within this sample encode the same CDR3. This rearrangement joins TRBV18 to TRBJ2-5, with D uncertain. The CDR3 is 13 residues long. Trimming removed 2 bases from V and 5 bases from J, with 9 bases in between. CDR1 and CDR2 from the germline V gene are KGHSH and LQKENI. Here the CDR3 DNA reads TGTGCCAGCTCACCAGGCCTCGTGGAGACCCAGTACTTC. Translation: CASSPGLVETQYF.

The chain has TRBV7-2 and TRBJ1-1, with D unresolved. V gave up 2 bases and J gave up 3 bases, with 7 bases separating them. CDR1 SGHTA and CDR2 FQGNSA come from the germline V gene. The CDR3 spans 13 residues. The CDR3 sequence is CASSLKVDTEAFF. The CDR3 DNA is TGTGCCAGCAGCTTAAAGGTAGACACTGAAGCTTTCTTT.

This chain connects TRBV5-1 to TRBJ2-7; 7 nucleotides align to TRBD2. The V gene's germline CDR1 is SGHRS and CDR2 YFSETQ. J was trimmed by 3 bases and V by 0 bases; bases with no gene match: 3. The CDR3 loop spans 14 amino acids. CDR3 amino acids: CASSLDGGGYEQYF. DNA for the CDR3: TGCGCCAGCAGCTTGGATGGCGGGGGCTACGAGCAGTACTTC.

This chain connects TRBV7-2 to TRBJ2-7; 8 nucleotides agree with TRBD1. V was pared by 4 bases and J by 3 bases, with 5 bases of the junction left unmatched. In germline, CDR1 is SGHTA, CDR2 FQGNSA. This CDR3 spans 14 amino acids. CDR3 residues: CASSSGTGYYEQYF. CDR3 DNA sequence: TGTGCCAGCAGCTCTGGGACAGGTTACTACGAGCAGTACTTC.

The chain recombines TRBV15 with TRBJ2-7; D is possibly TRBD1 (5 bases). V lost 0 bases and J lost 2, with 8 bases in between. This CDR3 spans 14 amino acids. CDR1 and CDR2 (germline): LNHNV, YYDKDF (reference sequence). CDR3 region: CATSREQGPYEQYF. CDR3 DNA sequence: TGTGCCACCAGCAGAGAGCAGGGCCCCTACGAGCAGTACTTC.

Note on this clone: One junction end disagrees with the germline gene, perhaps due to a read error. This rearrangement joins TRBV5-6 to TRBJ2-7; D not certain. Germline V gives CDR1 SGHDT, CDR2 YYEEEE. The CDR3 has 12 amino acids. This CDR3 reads CASSPGSHEQYF. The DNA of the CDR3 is TGTGCCAGCAGCCCGGGCTCCCACGAGCAGTACTTC.

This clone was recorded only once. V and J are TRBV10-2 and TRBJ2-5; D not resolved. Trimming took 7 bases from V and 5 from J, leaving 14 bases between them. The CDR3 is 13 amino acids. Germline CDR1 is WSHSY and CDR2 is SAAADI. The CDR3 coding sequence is TGCGCCAGCAAGAACTCCGTCGGGGAGACCCAGTACTTC. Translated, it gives CASKNSVGETQYF.

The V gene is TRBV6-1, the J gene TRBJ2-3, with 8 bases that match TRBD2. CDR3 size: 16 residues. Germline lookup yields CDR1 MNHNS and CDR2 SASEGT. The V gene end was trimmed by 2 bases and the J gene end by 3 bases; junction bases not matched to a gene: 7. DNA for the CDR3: TGTGCCAGCAGTGAAAGTAGCGGGGCGGGGACAGATACGCAGTATTTT. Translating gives CASSESSGAGTDTQYF.

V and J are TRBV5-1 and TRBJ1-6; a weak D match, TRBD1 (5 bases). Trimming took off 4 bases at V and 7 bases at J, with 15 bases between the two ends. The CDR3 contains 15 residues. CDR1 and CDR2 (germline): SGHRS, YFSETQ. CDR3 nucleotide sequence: TGCGCCAGCAGCGTCTCCGGGACGGGAAATTCACCCCTCCACTTT. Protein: CASSVSGTGNSPLHF.

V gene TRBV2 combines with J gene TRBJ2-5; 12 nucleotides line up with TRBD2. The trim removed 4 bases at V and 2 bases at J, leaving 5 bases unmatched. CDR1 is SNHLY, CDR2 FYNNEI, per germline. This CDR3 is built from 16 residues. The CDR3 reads CASSVSGLAGQETQYF. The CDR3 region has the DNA TGTGCCAGCAGTGTGTCCGGACTAGCGGGACAAGAGACCCAGTACTTC. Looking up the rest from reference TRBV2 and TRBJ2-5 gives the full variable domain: EPEVTQTPSHQVTQMGQEVILRCVPISNHLYFYWYRQILGQKVEFLVSFYNNEISEKSEIFDDQFSVERPDGSNFTLKIRSTKLEDSAMYFCASSVSGLAGQETQYFGPGTRLLVL.

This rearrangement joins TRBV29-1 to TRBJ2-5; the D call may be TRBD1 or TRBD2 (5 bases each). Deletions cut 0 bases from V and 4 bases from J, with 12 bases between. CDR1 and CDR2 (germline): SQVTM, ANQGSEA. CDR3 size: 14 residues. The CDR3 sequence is CSVEDNFGGETQYF. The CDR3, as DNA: TGCAGCGTTGAAGATAACTTTGGGGGAGAGACCCAGTACTTC.